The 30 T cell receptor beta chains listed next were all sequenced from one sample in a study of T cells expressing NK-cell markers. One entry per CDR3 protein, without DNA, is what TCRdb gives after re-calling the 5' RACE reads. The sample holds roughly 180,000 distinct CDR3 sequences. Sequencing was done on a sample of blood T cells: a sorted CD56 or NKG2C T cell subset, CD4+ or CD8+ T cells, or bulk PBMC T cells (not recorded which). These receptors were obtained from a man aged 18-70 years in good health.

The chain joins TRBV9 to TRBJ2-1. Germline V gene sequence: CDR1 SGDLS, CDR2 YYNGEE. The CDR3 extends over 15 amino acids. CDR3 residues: CASSVDSVSYNEQFF.

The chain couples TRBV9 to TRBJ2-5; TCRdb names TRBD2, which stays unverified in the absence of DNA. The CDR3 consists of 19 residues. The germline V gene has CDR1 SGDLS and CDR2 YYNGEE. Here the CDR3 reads CASSVATGTSGGAVETQYF.

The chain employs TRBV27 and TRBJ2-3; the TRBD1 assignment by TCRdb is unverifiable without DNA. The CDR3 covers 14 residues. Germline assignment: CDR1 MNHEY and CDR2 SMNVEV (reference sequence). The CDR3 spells CASNPGVTPDTQYF.

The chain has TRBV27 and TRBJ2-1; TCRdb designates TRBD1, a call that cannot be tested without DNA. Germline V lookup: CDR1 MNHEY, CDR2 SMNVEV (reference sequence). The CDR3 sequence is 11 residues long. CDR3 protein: CASSFTGEQFF.

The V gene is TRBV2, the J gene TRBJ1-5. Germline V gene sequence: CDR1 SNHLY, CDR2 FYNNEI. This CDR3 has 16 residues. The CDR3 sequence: CASSVARGNSNQPQHF.

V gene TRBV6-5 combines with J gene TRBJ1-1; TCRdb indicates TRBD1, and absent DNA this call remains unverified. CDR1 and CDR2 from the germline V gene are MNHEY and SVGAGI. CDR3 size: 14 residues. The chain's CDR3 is CASSWDARDTEAFF.

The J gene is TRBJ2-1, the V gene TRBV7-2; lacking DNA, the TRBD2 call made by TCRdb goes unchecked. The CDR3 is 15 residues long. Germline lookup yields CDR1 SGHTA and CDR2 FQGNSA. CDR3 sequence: CASSLPAGGLNEQFF.

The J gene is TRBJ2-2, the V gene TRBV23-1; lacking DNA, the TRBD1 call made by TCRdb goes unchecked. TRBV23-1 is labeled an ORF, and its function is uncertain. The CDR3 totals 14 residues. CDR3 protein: CASSHRQGVGELFF.

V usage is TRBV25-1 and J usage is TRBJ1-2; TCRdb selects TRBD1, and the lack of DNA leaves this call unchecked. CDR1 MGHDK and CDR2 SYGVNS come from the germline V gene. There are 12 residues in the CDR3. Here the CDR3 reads CASETGVSGYTF.

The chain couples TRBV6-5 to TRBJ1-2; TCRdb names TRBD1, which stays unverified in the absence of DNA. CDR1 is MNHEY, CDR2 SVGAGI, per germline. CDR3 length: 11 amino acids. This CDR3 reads CAARTGLGYTF.

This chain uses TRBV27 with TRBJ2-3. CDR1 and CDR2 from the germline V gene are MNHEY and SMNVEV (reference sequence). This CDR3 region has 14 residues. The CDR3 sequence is CASSHDMSTDTQYF.

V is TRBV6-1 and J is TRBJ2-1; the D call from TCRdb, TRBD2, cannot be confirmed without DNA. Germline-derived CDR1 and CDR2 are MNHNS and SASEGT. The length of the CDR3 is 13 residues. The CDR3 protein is CASIGGAYNEQFF.

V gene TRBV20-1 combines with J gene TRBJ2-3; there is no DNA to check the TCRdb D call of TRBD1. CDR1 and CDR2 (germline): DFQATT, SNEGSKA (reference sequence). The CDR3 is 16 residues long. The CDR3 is CSAPAVDRRYTDTQYF.

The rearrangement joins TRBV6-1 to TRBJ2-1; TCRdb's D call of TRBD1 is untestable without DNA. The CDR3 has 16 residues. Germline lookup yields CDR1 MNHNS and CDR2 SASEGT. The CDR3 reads CASSQTGGRSYNEQFF.

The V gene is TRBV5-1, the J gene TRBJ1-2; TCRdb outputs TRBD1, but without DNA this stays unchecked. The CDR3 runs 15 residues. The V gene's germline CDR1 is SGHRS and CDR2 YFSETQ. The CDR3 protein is CASSLDPSQGLDYTF.

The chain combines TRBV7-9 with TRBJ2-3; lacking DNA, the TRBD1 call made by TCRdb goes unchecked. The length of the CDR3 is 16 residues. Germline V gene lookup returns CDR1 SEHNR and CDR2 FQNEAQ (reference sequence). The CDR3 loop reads CASSLVTGGNTDTQYF.

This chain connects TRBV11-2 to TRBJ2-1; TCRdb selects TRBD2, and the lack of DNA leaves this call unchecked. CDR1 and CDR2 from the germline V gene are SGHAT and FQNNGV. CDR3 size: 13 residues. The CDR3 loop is CASSQASNGEQFF.

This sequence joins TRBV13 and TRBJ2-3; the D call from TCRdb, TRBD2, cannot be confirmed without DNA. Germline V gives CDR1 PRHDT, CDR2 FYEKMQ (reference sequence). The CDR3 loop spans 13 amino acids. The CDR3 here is CASGGDFTDTQYF.

The CDR3 is CASRLQGAGEKLFF. The rearrangement uses TRBV5-1 and TRBJ1-4; TCRdb calls TRBD1, which cannot be checked without DNA. The CDR3 is made up of 14 amino acids. Germline V gene data show CDR1 as SGHRS and CDR2 as YFSETQ. Based on the CDR3 plus reference TRBV5-1 and TRBJ1-4, the full variable domain is KAGVTQTPRYLIKTRGQQVTLSCSPISGHRSVSWYQQTPGQGLQFLFEYFSETQRNKGNFPGRFSGRQFSNSRSEMNVSTLELGDSALYLCASRLQGAGEKLFFGSGTQLSVL.

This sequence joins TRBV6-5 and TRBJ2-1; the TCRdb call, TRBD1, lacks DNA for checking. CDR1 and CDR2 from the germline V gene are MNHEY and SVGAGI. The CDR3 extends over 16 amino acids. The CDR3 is CASSRTGGSLFDEQFF.

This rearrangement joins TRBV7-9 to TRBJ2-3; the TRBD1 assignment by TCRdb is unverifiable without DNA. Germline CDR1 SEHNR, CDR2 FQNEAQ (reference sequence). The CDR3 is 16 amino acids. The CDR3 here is CASSSPSFDLGDTQYF.

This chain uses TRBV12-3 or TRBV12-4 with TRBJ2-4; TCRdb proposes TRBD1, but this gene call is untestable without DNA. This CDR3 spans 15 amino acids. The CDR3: CASRTYAWGANIQYF.

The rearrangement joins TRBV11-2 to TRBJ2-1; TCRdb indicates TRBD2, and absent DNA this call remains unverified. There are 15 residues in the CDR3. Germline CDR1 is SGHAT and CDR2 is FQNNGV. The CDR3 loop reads CASSAHRSSYNEQFF.

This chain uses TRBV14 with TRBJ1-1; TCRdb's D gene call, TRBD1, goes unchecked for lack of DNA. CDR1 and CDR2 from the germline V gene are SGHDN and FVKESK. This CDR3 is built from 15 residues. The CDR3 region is CASSQDRGQFKEAFF. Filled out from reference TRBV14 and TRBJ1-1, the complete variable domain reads EAGVTQFPSHSVIEKGQTVTLRCDPISGHDNLYWYRRVMGKEIKFLLHFVKESKQDESGMPNNRFLAERTGGTYSTLKVQPAELEDSGVYFCASSQDRGQFKEAFFGQGTRLTVV.

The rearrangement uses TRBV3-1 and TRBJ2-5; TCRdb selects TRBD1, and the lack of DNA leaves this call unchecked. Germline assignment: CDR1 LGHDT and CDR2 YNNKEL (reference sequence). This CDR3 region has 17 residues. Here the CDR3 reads CASSQDTTGGRAETQYF.

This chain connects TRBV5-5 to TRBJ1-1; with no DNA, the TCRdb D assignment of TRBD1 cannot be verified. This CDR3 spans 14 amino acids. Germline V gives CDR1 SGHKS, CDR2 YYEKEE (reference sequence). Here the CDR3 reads CATFSDRGNTEAFF.

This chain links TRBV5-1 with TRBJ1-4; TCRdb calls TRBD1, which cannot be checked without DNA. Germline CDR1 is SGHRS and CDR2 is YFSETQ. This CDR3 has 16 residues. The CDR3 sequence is CASSWDSGTGGLKLFF.

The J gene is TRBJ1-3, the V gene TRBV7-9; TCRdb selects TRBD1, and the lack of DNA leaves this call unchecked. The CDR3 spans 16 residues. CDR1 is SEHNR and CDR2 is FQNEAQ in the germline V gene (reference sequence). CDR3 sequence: CASSFPDRVAGNTIYF.

CDR3 in amino acids: CASSSTGNYNEQFF. The rearrangement joins TRBV5-5 to TRBJ2-1. The CDR3 totals 14 residues. Germline CDR1 is SGHKS and CDR2 is YYEKEE (reference sequence). Supplemented by reference TRBV5-5 and TRBJ2-1, the full variable domain reads DAGVTQSPTHLIKTRGQQVTLRCSPISGHKSVSWYQQVLGQGPQFIFQYYEKEERGRGNFPDRFSARQFPNYSSELNVNALLLGDSALYLCASSSTGNYNEQFFGPGTRLTVL.

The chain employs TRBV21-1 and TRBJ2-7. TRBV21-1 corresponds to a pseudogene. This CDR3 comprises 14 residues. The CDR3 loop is CASSKDPATYEQYF.